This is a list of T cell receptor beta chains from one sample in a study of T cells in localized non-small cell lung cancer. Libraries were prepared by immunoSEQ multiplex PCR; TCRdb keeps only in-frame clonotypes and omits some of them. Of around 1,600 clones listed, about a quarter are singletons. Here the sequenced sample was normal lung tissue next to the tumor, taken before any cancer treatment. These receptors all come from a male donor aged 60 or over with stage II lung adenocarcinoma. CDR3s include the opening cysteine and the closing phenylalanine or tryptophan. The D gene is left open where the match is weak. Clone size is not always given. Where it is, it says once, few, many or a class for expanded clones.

CASSRDRGVYGYTF	TGTGCCAGCAGCCGGGACAGGGGGGTCTATGGCTACACCTTC	few	TRBV11-3	TRBJ1-2	TRBD1
CASSELRPKEGNQPQHF	TGTGCCAGCAGTGAACTCAGACCCAAAGAGGGCAATCAGCCCCAGCATTTT	large	TRBV25-1	TRBJ1-5	NA
CASSPRDGRVVRAYNEQFF	TGTGCCAGCAGCCCTCGAGACGGTCGGGTTGTGAGAGCCTACAATGAGCAGTTCTTC	NA	TRBV9	TRBJ2-1	NA
CASSSPGTYITGELFF	TGTGCCAGCAGCTCCCCCGGGACCTATATCACCGGGGAGCTGTTTTTT	NA	TRBV9	TRBJ2-2	NA
CASSPVGIGNEQFF	TGTGCCAGCAGCCCCGTAGGGATTGGGAATGAGCAGTTCTTC	NA	TRBV14	TRBJ2-1	NA
CASDLPSADTQYF	TGTGCCAGCGACCTACCAAGCGCAGATACGCAGTATTTT	medium-sized	TRBV6-8	TRBJ2-3	NA
CASRYRGGNTEAFF	TGCGCCAGCAGGTACAGGGGAGGGAACACTGAAGCTTTCTTT	NA	TRBV5-1	TRBJ1-1	TRBD1
CASSLEYTEAFF	TGTGCCAGCAGCCTAGAATACACTGAAGCTTTCTTT	NA	TRBV9	TRBJ1-1	NA
CASSFSRTGYEQFF	TGTGCCAGCAGCTTCTCCAGGACAGGGTATGAGCAGTTCTTC	medium-sized	TRBV7-6	TRBJ2-1	TRBD1
CASSDESEQYF	TGCGCCAGCAGTGACGAATCCGAGCAGTACTTC	NA	TRBV10-1	TRBJ2-7	NA
CASSLGLAAAYEQYF	TGTGCCAGCAGCCTGGGACTAGCGGCCGCCTACGAGCAGTACTTC	NA	TRBV11-3	TRBJ2-7	TRBD2
CASTLVEPGQGGTGELFF	TGTGCCAGCACCCTAGTGGAACCGGGACAGGGGGGGACCGGGGAGCTGTTTTTT	NA	TRBV6-8	TRBJ2-2	TRBD1
CASSFGQGNEKLFF	TGTGCCAGCAGCTTTGGACAGGGGAATGAAAAACTGTTTTTT	NA	TRBV11-3	TRBJ1-4	TRBD1
CASSGTGVYGYTF	TGTGCCAGCTCCGGGACAGGGGTTTATGGCTACACCTTC	NA	TRBV9	TRBJ1-2	TRBD1
CASSLDPGNLGIQYF	TGTGCCAGCAGCTTAGATCCGGGAAACTTAGGCATTCAGTACTTC	few	TRBV11-3	TRBJ2-4	NA
CASSLTPPGEQYF	TGTGCCAGCAGTTTAACCCCCCCTGGCGAGCAGTACTTC	few	TRBV27	TRBJ2-7	NA
CAISEGGRTYNEQFF	TGTGCCATCAGTGAGGGCGGGAGGACCTACAATGAGCAGTTCTTC	few	TRBV10-3	TRBJ2-1	TRBD2
CASSPRVAYEQYF	TGTGCCAGCAGTCCCCGGGTGGCGTACGAGCAGTACTTC	few	TRBV28	TRBJ2-7	NA
CASSDRGVPSYEQYF	TGTGCCAGTAGTGATAGGGGAGTCCCATCTTACGAGCAGTACTTC	few	TRBV6-8	TRBJ2-7	NA
CASSLGTSQETQYF	TGTGCCAGCAGCTTAGGGACTAGTCAGGAGACCCAGTACTTC	few	TRBV11-3	TRBJ2-5	TRBD2
CASSFWGRENYGYTF	TGTGCCAGCAGCTTCTGGGGCAGAGAGAACTATGGCTACACCTTC	NA	TRBV7-5	TRBJ1-2	NA